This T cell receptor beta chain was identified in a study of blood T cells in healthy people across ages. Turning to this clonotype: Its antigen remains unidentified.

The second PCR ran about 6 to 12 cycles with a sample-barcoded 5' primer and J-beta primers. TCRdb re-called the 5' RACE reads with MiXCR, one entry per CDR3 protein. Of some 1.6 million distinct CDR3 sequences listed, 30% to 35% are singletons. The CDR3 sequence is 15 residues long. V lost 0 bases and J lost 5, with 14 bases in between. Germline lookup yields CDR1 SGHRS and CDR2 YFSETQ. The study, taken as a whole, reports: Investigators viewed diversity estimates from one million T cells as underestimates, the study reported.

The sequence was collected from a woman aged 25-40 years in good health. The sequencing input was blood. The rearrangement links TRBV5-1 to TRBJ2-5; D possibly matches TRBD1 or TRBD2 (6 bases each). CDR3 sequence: CASSLANRGGETQYF. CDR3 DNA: TGCGCCAGCAGCTTGGCCAATAGAGGGGGGGAGACCCAGTACTTC.